This T cell receptor beta chain is drawn from a study of CD8 T cells in Susac syndrome (dated by TCRdb to between 2019 and 2020). Turning to the overall study: The study used repertoire sequencing to test whether antigen drove CD8+ T cell activation and differentiation in Susac syndrome. The study compared CD8+ T cell repertoire clonality among 11 to 12 healthy donors, roughly 14 Susac syndrome patients and roughly 15 multiple sclerosis patients. Broader findings and caveats from the paper: The study acknowledged that relatively few individuals were included in the TCR sequencing and HLA analysis.

Comments on this clonotype: Its antigen target is currently unknown. Per-base qualities were not stored, and no clone one base away is much larger.

The CDR3 covers 15 residues, taking in both the cysteine and the phenylalanine. Just the 45-base CDR3 DNA is kept, in frame starting at base 1. V drops 0 bases and J drops 8 bases, leaving 17 bases in between. According to the germline V gene, CDR1 reads SQVTM and CDR2 reads ANQGSEA. RNA was extracted with the RNeasy kit and about 0.5 to 1 ug was reverse transcribed using random hexamers. The immunoSEQ multiplex PCR assay, covering 54 Vbeta and 13 Jbeta segments, was used to amplify TCR beta CDR3 regions. PCR amplification bias was corrected using a synthetic template baseline for primer optimization and computational correction. In the source study's methods: Reads were annotated to V, D and J genes per IMGT and analyzed with immunoSEQ Analyzer, keeping only productive sequences. Clonality was calculated as one minus the Shannon entropy normalized by log2 of the number of productive unique sequences. Public and private clones were assessed among the 100 most prevalent clones of each patient and control. A clone was defined as Susac-specific if it was absent from the healthy and MS cohorts, from 1052 published viral clones and from other ImmuneACCESS disease sequences. The public sequencing data were trimmed at Q25 with fastp and processed into clonotypes with MiXCR by TCRdb, which kept only in-frame beta chains. Each CDR3 protein appears once, grouped with its most common genes and DNA. What appears here as the V and J calls and clone size reflects TCRdb's work, not the paper's. This sample has about 90,000 distinct CDR3 sequences in its table, and approximately 95% of those were observed once. The top ten hold less than 0.35% of the sample.

Peripheral blood CD8+ and CD4+ T cells from healthy donors, Susac syndrome patients and multiple sclerosis patients were profiled by high-throughput TCR beta sequencing. Healthy donors were age- and sex-matched controls. CD8+ TEMRA cells were enriched by FACS, while bulk CD8+ and CD4+ T cells were purified by magnetic negative isolation. Blood was collected in EDTA tubes and processed within 24 hours, with PBMCs isolated through density gradient centrifugation. PBMCs intended for TCR sequencing were frozen in liquid nitrogen and were later thawed in a 37 degrees C water bath. Purity of sorted or isolated CD4+, CD8+ and CD8+ TEMRA cells was at least 90%.

Recombination linked TRBV29-1 to TRBJ2-1; a tentative D call is TRBD1 (6 bases match). Material: CD8+ T cells from PBMCs. The receptor comes from a human donor in good health. The CDR3 reads as follows: CSVEDGQGYKDEQFF. Here is the DNA: TGCAGCGTTGAAGACGGGCAGGGGTACAAGGATGAGCAGTTCTTC.